What follows are 8 T cell receptor beta chains derived from one specimen sequenced in a study of molecular identifiers for immune sequencing clone quantification. Via MiXCR, TCRdb re-called the PCR reads, giving one row per CDR3 protein. The sample comprises 490,000 or so distinct CDR3 sequences, around 23% of which are singletons, and roughly 0.79% rests with the top ten. Specimen: naive CD8+ T cells from blood, with Jurkat cell RNA spiked in. Subset described: FACS-sorted CD8+CD4-CCR7+CD45RA+ naive T cells. The receptors were sampled from a human donor in good health. Some libraries in this study had Jurkat cell RNA spiked in.

V usage is TRBV6-2 or TRBV6-3 and J usage is TRBJ1-1; D call uncertain. V lost 5 bases to trimming and J lost 5 bases, with 9 bases between them. The germline CDR1 and CDR2 sequences are MNHEY and SVGEGT. The CDR3 covers 12 residues. CDR3: CASSELVTEAFF. Here the CDR3 DNA reads TGTGCCAGCAGTGAACTTGTTACTGAAGCTTTCTTT.

Comment on this clonotype: A read error is possible here, since a much larger clone lies one base away. The chain joins TRBV7-9 to TRBJ1-1; TRBD1 might be the D (5 bases). This CDR3 contains 15 residues. Germline V CDR1 and CDR2: SEHNR, FQNEAQ (reference sequence). CDR3 nucleotides: TGTGCCAGCAGCGGCTCGACAGCTACGAACACTGGAGCTTTCTTT. Amino acids: CASSGSTATNTGAFF.

This clonotype was detected many times. The rearrangement links TRBV28 to TRBJ2-3; maybe TRBD2 (7 bases). Trimming shortened V by 6 bases and J by 2 bases, and 18 bases separated the two germline ends. Germline loops: CDR1 MDHEN, CDR2 SYDVKM. CDR3 length: 16 amino acids. CDR3 loop: CASSPHLGGDTDTQYF. In DNA form, the CDR3 reads TGTGCCAGCAGCCCCCATTTAGGGGGGGACACAGATACGCAGTATTTT.

This clonotype turned up a few times. One end of the junction is discordant with germline, which a read error may explain. The chain employs TRBV6-2 or TRBV6-3 and TRBJ2-5; D call uncertain. The germline CDR1 and CDR2 sequences are MNHEY and SVGEGT. CDR3 length equals 16 residues. The CDR3 sequence is CARSYDLLRGQETQYF. The DNA for the CDR3 is TGTGCCCGCAGTTACGATCTACTTCGCGGCCAAGAGACCCAGTACTTC.

This clonotype showed up many times. The chain carries TRBV5-4 and TRBJ2-3; D is perhaps TRBD2 (6 bases). CDR3 length: 15 amino acids. The V gene's germline CDR1 is SGHNT and CDR2 YYREEE (reference sequence). V dropped 0 bases and J dropped 5 bases, with 13 bases sitting between them. The CDR3 sequence is CASSLAGTEVDTQYF. The DNA of the CDR3 is TGTGCCAGCAGCTTGGCCGGGACTGAAGTAGATACGCAGTATTTT.

This clonotype came up a few times. V gene TRBV6-5 combines with J gene TRBJ2-7; 8 bases align to TRBD1. This CDR3 is built from 14 residues. J lost 3 bases, V lost 2 bases, and 3 bases had no gene match. Germline V lookup: CDR1 MNHEY, CDR2 SVGAGI. CDR3 amino acids: CASSYEQGGYEQYF. CDR3 nucleotide sequence: TGTGCCAGCAGTTACGAACAGGGGGGCTACGAGCAGTACTTC.

This clonotype was found many times. The J gene is TRBJ2-3, the V gene TRBV5-6, with D possibly being TRBD2 (7 bases). Germline loops: CDR1 SGHDT, CDR2 YYEEEE. V was clipped by 5 bases and J by 4 bases, with 17 bases between them. There are 15 residues in the CDR3. CDR3 in DNA: TGTGCCAGCAGATGGAGGGGGGGCGGTCCAGATACGCAGTATTTT. This translates into CASRWRGGGPDTQYF. The full variable domain, with the rest looked up from reference TRBV5-6 and TRBJ2-3, is DAGVTQSPTHLIKTRGQQVTLRCSPKSGHDTVSWYQQALGQGPQFIFQYYEEEERQRGNFPDRFSGHQFPNYSSELNVNALLLGDSALYLCASRWRGGGPDTQYFGPGTRLTVL.

This clonotype showed up many times. The V gene is TRBV28, the J gene TRBJ1-6; possibly TRBD1 for D (6 bases). V gave up 5 bases and J gave up 5 bases, with 13 bases separating them. Per the germline V gene, CDR1 is MDHEN and CDR2 is SYDVKM. The CDR3 sequence is 15 residues long. The CDR3 sequence is CASSITGSDNSPLHF. CDR3 sequence (DNA): TGTGCCAGCAGTATCACAGGGAGTGATAATTCACCCCTCCACTTT.